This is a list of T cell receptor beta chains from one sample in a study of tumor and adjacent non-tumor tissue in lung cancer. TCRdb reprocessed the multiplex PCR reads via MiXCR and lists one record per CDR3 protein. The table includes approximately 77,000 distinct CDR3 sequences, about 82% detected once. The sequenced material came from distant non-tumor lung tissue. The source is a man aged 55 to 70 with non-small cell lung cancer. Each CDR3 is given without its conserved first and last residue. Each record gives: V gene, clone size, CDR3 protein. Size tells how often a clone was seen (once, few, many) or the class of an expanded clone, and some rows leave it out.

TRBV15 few ATSRDGVGAANTGELF
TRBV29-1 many SVWTSLQNIQY
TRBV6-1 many ASSERDWPYNEQF
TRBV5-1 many ASSAGSATNEKLF
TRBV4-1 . ANSHLSGELF
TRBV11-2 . ARNLTGIGTEAF
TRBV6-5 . ASIYSLGGYETQY
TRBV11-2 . ASSLPLAGARGYS
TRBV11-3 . ASSSRGARGSRAGELF
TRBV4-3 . ASSQEFRTNTGKLF
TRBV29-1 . SVDGQGNAGELF
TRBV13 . ASSQQVGELF
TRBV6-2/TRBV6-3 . ASTDRTALNEQF
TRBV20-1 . SARAIDRALQVAENIQY
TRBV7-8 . ASSSEQSPGELF
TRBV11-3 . ASSSSGRDEQY
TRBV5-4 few ASSFIVGPNSEQF
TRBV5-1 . ASSRPEVNTEAF
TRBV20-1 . SAREEAPYEHY
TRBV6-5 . ASSYTTGTYSSLH
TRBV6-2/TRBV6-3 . SRRRPSAQTNEQF
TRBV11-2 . ASSSFLAVAETQY
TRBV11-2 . ASSLIPEALKGHEQY
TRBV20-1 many SAHRDSNSPLH
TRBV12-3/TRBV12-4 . ASSSGTSVYNEQF
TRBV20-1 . SAKRTSDTDTNY
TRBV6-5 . ASTSPGRRATNYGYT
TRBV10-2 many ASKITRSSYNEQF
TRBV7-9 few ASSRSRVGNSPLH
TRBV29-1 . SVTIGAGGPSDTQY
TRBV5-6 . ASSLVDMGEQF
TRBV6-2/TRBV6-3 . ATTDRTARNEQS
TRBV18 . ASSPLGLAGGRSYNEEF
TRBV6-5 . ANSYREGTTEAF
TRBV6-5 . ANSSADSTNEQF
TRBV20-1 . SVSAVIYNQY
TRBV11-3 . ASNKQGRNTEAF
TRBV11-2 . AGSFTVGETQY
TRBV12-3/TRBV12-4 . ASSITTSGGMNTEAF
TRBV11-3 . ASSHRTVLTYEQY
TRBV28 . ASSLLAGSEAV
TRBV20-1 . STPPVGQRASREQF
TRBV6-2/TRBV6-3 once ASGPTGQVSQLQH
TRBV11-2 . ASSLELNTEAF
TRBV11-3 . AIGSGSNLLT
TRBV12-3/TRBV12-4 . ASSPVTPINQPQH